Below, 8 T cell receptor beta chains from the same sample are listed, as sequenced in a study of PD-L1 blockade in urothelial cancer. Indicated time point: pretreatment peripheral blood. The method was immunoSEQ multiplex PCR; TCRdb's version includes in-frame clones alone and lacks a portion of them. The profile shows roughly 47,000 clones, 79% of them singletons. The specimen was PBMCs, collected around atezolizumab (anti-PD-L1) treatment. Source of these receptors: a man aged 65 to 79 with urothelial cancer.

The chain carries TRBV6-6 and TRBJ1-4; D gene unclear. Germline CDR1 reads MNHNY; CDR2 reads SVGAGI (reference sequence). The CDR3 has 14 residues. V was clipped by 6 bases and J by 4 bases, with 12 bases between them. CDR3 in amino acids: CASSSVGGNEKLFF. CDR3 sequence (DNA): TGTGCCAGCAGCTCTGTAGGCGGTAATGAAAAACTGTTTTTT.

V and J are TRBV18 and TRBJ1-1; TRBD1 is a possible D gene (6 bases). The CDR3 length is 16 residues. CDR1 is KGHSH, CDR2 LQKENI, per germline. Trimming shortened V by 1 base and J by 6 bases, and 18 bases separated the two germline ends. The CDR3 protein is CASSPLERVQGSEAFF. For the CDR3, the DNA is TGTGCCAGCTCACCACTCGAGAGGGTGCAGGGGTCTGAAGCTTTCTTT.

This rearrangement joins TRBV7-3 to TRBJ2-2; 8 bases map to TRBD1. The germline V gene has CDR1 SGHTA and CDR2 FQGTGA. The CDR3 sequence is 16 residues long. V shed 2 bases and J 0 bases; nucleotides not matched to a gene: 2. Here the CDR3 reads CASSLGQGPNTGELFF. The CDR3 DNA follows: TGTGCCAGCAGCTTAGGACAGGGCCCGAACACCGGGGAGCTGTTTTTT.

The V call is TRBV9, the J call TRBJ2-7; possibly TRBD1 for D (5 bases). V lost 4 bases, J lost 0 bases, and 14 bases lay in between. From germline, CDR1 is SGDLS and CDR2 YYNGEE. This CDR3 is 15 amino acids long. CDR3 residues: CASSPWGRGSYEQYF. CDR3 bases: TGTGCCAGCAGCCCATGGGGCCGCGGCTCCTACGAGCAGTACTTC. The full variable domain, completed using reference TRBV9 and TRBJ2-7, is DSGVTQTPKHLITATGQRVTLRCSPRSGDLSVYWYQQSLDQGLQFLIQYYNGEERAKGNILERFSAQQFPDLHSELNLSSLELGDSALYFCASSPWGRGSYEQYFGPGTRLTVT.

V and J are TRBV29-1 and TRBJ2-7; 11 nucleotides line up with TRBD1. V lost 6 bases, J lost 5 bases, and 21 bases stayed unmatched. Looked up from germline, CDR1 is SQVTM and CDR2 is ANQGSEA. The CDR3 has 18 amino acids. Here the CDR3 reads CSVRASRDRGATRNEQYF. The CDR3 coding sequence is TGCAGCGTACGCGCCTCCCGGGACAGGGGGGCGACTCGTAACGAGCAGTACTTC.

This clone was observed a handful of times. The chain is built from TRBV6-5 and TRBJ1-2, with TRBD1 as a possible D gene (5 bases). The CDR3 is made up of 13 amino acids. V was trimmed by 4 bases and J by 3 bases, leaving 9 bases between them. In germline, CDR1 is MNHEY, CDR2 SVGAGI. CDR3 sequence (DNA): TGTGCCAGCAGTTGGCAGGGTGACTATGGCTACACCTTC. It codes for CASSWQGDYGYTF.

This CDR3 reads CAISLTSGNTDTQYF. As DNA, the CDR3 is TGTGCCATCAGCCTAACTAGCGGGAATACAGATACGCAGTATTTT. This rearrangement joins TRBV10-3 to TRBJ2-3; 10 positions agree with TRBD2. Germline V lookup: CDR1 ENHRY, CDR2 SYGVKD. J lost 3 bases, V lost 6 bases, and 6 bases had no gene match. This CDR3 contains 15 residues.

This chain joins TRBV18 and TRBJ1-2, with 8 bases that match TRBD1. CDR3 length: 15 residues. After removal of 3 bases from V and 7 bases from J, the junction contained 10 bases not matched to a gene. CDR1 and CDR2 from the germline V gene are KGHSH and LQKENI. In DNA, the CDR3 is TGTGCCAGCTCACCGACCGGACAGGGAGTTGGTGGCTACACCTTC. It encodes CASSPTGQGVGGYTF.